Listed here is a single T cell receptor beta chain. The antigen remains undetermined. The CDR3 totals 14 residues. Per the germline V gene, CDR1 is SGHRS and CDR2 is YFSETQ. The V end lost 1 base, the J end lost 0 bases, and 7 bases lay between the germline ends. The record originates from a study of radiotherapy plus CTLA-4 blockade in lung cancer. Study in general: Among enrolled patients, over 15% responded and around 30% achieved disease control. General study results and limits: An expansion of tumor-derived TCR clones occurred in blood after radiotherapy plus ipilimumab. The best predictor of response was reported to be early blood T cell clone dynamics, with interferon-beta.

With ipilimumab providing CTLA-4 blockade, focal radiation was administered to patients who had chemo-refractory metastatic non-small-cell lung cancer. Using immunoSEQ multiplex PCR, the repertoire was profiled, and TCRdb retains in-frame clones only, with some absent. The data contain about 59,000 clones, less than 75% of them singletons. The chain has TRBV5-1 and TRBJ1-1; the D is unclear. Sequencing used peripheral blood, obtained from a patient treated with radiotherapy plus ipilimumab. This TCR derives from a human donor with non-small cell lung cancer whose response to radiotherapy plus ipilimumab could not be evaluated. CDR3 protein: CASSLWQLNTEAFF. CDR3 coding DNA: TGCGCCAGCAGCTTGTGGCAGTTGAACACTGAAGCTTTCTTT.